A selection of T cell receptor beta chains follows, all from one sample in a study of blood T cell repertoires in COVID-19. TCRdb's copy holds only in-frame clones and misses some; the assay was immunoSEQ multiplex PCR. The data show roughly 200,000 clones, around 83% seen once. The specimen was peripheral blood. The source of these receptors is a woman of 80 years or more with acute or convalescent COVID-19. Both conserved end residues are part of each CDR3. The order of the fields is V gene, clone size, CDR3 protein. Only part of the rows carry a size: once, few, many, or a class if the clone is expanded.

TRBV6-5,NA,CAAGTGGRLNYGYTF
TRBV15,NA,CATSRGQGGYGYTF
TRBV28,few,CASSPPWTGAFYEQYF
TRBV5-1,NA,CASSLEDRTAEAFF
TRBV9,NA,CASSVRDFTDTQYF
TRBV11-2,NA,CASSLDLIPRTLYGYTF
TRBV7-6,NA,CASSLGGTRTSVPGNEQFF
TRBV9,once,CVSSLAGANTEAFF
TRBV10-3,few,CASDRQGEVTDTQYF
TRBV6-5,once,CASSYSPNRGHNEQFF
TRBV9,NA,CASSVDRGEAFF
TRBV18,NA,CASSPGQNNEKLFF
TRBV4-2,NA,CASSQYRDSYGYTF
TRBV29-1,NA,CSVQQGRGVNQPQHF
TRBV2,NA,CASSKDGTGGNTIYF
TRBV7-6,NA,CASSLAPTGPSINTEAFF
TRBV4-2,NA,CASSQEITRAGGLGYTF
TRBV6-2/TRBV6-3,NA,CASSAQTGRPDEQYF
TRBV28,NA,CASSPAGTGGEQYF
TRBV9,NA,CASSTRQGAGEKLFF
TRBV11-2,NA,CASSLARSSATDTQYF
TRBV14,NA,CASSQDWGNYGYTF
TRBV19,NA,CASRLAPNSYNEQFF
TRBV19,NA,CASSMGLYNEQFF
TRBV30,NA,CAWSSPDRANYGYTF
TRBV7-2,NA,CASSLVGTLSYNEQFF
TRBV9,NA,CASSISSTTTTDEQYF
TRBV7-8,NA,CASSPTGKGETQYF
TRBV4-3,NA,CASSQAGQGSGNTIYF
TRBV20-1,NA,CSARRDEAFF
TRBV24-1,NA,CATSDLPGQGNTGELFF
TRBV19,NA,CASSNLGGGYTF
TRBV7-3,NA,CASSSRIAAYNEQFF
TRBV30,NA,CAWSDPFGDGSEKLFF
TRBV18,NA,CASSPTGDSSGNTIYF
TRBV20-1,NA,CSARTGSPLHF
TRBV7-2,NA,CASSLGRTENTEAFF
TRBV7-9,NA,CASSLARQGGYTF
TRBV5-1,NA,CASSWPSGSETQYF
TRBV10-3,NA,CAISESMSGVEKLFF
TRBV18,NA,CASSPPGLQETQYF
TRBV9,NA,CASSVIGEDTEAFF
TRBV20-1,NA,CKMTGNTEAFF
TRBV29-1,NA,CSVVEGANTEAFF
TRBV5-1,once,CASSLGTASYEQYF
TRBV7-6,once,CASSLAGQFNQPQHF
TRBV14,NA,CASSQRTGLGSPLHF
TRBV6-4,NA,CASSDSIVSKETQYF
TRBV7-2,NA,CASSQYRARDTEAFF
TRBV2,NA,CARKKAGDGYTF